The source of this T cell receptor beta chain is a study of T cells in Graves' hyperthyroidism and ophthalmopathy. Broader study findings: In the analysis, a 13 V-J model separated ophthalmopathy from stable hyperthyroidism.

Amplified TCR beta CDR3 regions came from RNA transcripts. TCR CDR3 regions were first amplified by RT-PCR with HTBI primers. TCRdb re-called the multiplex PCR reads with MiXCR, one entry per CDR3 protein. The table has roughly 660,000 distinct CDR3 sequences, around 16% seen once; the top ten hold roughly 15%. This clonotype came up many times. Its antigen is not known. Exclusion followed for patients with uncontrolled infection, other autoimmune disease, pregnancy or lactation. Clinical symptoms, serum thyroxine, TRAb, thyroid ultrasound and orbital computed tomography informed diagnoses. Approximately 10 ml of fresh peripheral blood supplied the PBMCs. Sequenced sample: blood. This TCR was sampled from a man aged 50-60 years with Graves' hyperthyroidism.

The CDR3 sequence is CASSQELGDEQFF. The DNA for the CDR3 is TGCGCCAGCAGCCAGGAACTGGGGGATGAGCAGTTCTTC. The chain is built from TRBV5-1 and TRBJ2-1; D might be TRBD1 or TRBD2, each matching 5 bases. The V end lost 4 bases, the J end lost 8 bases, and 13 bases lay between the germline ends. The CDR3 sequence is 13 residues long. Germline assignment: CDR1 SGHRS and CDR2 YFSETQ.